These 15 T cell receptor beta chains originate from one sample sequenced in a study of T cells in Graves' hyperthyroidism and ophthalmopathy (dated by TCRdb to about 2019). Library creation used multiplex PCR. Sequencing instrument: Illumina HiSeq 2000. TCR beta CDR3 regions were amplified from RNA transcripts. For the first round of RT-PCR on the TCR CDR3, the HTBI primer set was used together with the Qiagen OneStep RT-PCR kit. TCRdb itself trimmed the public reads at Q25 with fastp, ran MiXCR and retained productive beta chains. Entries are consolidated by CDR3 protein sequence, retaining the most common genes and DNA. This sample gives around 390,000 distinct CDR3 sequences in total; approximately 15% of them show up just once. The ten top clones hold 15% to 20% of the sample. The sequenced sample consisted of blood. The receptors stem from a woman in her 30s with Graves' ophthalmopathy.

This clonotype was counted ten times or more. The gene calls are TRBV12-3 or TRBV12-4 and TRBJ1-1, with D uncertain. The CDR3 runs 14 residues. With 3 bases removed from V and 0 bases from J, the gap between germline ends came to 8 bases. CDR3 loop: CASSLGNMNTEAFF. The CDR3 DNA follows: TGTGCCAGCAGTTTGGGGAACATGAACACTGAAGCTTTCTTT.

This clonotype was seen many times. The chain recombines TRBV27 with TRBJ2-3; maybe TRBD1 (6 bases). Germline CDR1 reads MNHEY; CDR2 reads SMNVEV (reference sequence). The CDR3 consists of 16 residues. V lost 6 bases to trimming and J lost 3 bases, with 19 bases between them. The CDR3 region has the DNA TGTGCCAGCAGCGAACTTAAACAGGGAAGTACAGATACGCAGTATTTT. Protein product: CASSELKQGSTDTQYF.

This clonotype was counted many times. The chain carries TRBV6-4 and TRBJ2-5; D gene uncertain. The length of the CDR3 is 11 residues. Between the trimmed V and J ends, which lost 7 bases and 6 bases, there was a span of 9 bases. CDR1 MRHNA and CDR2 SNTAGT come from the germline V gene. CDR3 nucleotides: TGTGCCAGCACCCCTGTAAAGACCCAGTACTTC. The encoded protein is CASTPVKTQYF.

This clonotype appeared many times. This chain connects TRBV7-9 to TRBJ2-7, with 8 nucleotides matching TRBD1. The V and J ends lost 8 bases and 5 bases, in that order; junction bases with no gene match: 11. In germline, CDR1 is SEHNR, CDR2 FQNEAQ (reference sequence). There are 14 residues in the CDR3. CDR3 DNA sequence: TGTGCCAGCGGGGTGACAGGGGCCGTCCACGAGCAGTACTTC. It translates to CASGVTGAVHEQYF.

V gene TRBV9 combines with J gene TRBJ2-7; D is perhaps TRBD2 (5 bases). Trimming pared 0 bases from V and 4 bases from J, leaving 17 bases between. The germline V gene has CDR1 SGDLS and CDR2 YYNGEE. This CDR3 has 16 residues. CDR3 in amino acids: CASSVGGLRTLYEQYF. The CDR3 DNA sequence: TGTGCCAGCAGCGTAGGAGGACTGCGAACTTTATACGAGCAGTACTTC.

A single count supports this clonotype. This may arise from a read error, as a much more abundant clone is one base away. It is likely a read error, because the conserved phenylalanine at the end of the CDR3 is missing. The chain couples TRBV5-1 to TRBJ1-1; D gene unclear. This CDR3 has 14 amino acids. With 2 bases removed from V and 6 bases from J, the gap between germline ends came to 14 bases. Germline CDR1 reads SGHRS; CDR2 reads YFSETQ. CDR3 DNA sequence: TGCGCCAGCAGCTTTCGTTCGAGGGTCGCTGAAGCTTTCCTT. It is translated as CASSFRSRVAEAFL.

This clonotype was seen many times. The chain carries TRBV24-1 and TRBJ1-1; unclear D gene. Trimming stripped 3 bases from V and 1 base from J, with 11 bases between. The germline V gene has CDR1 KGHDR and CDR2 SFDVKD. The CDR3 is made up of 15 amino acids. The CDR3 region is CATSDAAAKNTEAFF. The CDR3 DNA is TGTGCCACCAGTGATGCCGCGGCAAAGAACACTGAAGCTTTCTTT.

In this sample, this clonotype turned up many times. The chain combines TRBV2 with TRBJ2-7, with 8 nucleotides matching TRBD1. J lost 5 bases, V lost 10 bases, and 13 bases had no gene match. The CDR3 has 14 amino acids. CDR1 is SNHLY and CDR2 is FYNNEI in the germline V gene. The CDR3 region is CATRKGQGFDEQYF. In DNA form, the CDR3 reads TGTGCCACCCGCAAAGGACAGGGTTTCGACGAGCAGTACTTC.

CDR3 region: CASSQRWTVWNEQFF. The CDR3 nucleotides are TGCGCCAGCAGCCAACGCTGGACAGTCTGGAATGAGCAGTTCTTC. The chain employs TRBV4-1 and TRBJ2-1, with a tentative D call TRBD1 (6 bases). Trimming cost V 2 bases and J 7 bases, with 15 bases left between them. From germline, CDR1 is MGHRA and CDR2 YSYEKL. This CDR3 is built from 15 residues.

This clonotype was counted at least ten times. This chain connects TRBV2 to TRBJ2-5, with 10 bases identical to TRBD2. Germline CDR1 SNHLY, CDR2 FYNNEI. The V segment lost 7 bases and the J segment 9 bases; nucleotides outside the gene matches: 2. The CDR3 totals 11 residues. The CDR3 region has the DNA TGTGCCAGCACACTAGCGGGGTCCCAGTACTTC. It yields the protein CASTLAGSQYF.

This clonotype was counted at least ten times. The junction shows a germline mismatch at one end, possibly a read error. This chain links TRBV7-7 with TRBJ2-7; D might be TRBD2 (5 bases). Germline-derived CDR1 and CDR2 are SSHAT and FNYEAQ (reference sequence). The CDR3 length is 15 residues. The CDR3 loop is CASSLASAAYYEQYF. CDR3 DNA sequence: TGTGCTAGCAGCTTAGCGTCGGCAGCTTACTACGAGCAGTACTTC.

Note on this clonotype: A much more abundant neighbour one base away suggests this may be a read error. The gene calls are TRBV28 and TRBJ1-3, with 10 positions matching TRBD1. Germline values: CDR1 MDHEN, CDR2 SYDVKM. With 2 bases clipped from V and 0 bases from J, the junction kept 10 bases outside the gene matches. This CDR3 has 19 residues. In DNA, the CDR3 is TGTGCCAGCAGTTTAGCGGGACAGGGGACTGAGTTCTCTGGAAACACCATATATTTT. It encodes CASSLAGQGTEFSGNTIYF.

This clonotype was seen only a few times. V and J are TRBV6-1 and TRBJ1-3; D unresolved. CDR1 is MNHNS and CDR2 is SASEGT in the germline V gene. The CDR3 runs to 16 residues. The V end was cut by 5 bases, the J end by 0 bases, with 14 bases between. The CDR3 sequence is CASSFLSGSSGNTIYF. The CDR3 coding sequence is TGTGCCAGCAGTTTCCTCTCCGGGAGCTCTGGAAACACCATATATTTT.

This clonotype was seen many times. The chain joins TRBV9 to TRBJ2-1, with 12 nucleotides matching TRBD2. CDR3 size: 16 residues. V dropped 0 bases and J dropped 8; count of bases not matched to a gene: 6. The germline CDR1 and CDR2 sequences are SGDLS and YYNGEE. This CDR3 reads CASSVVQLAGGHEQFF. The DNA of the CDR3 is TGTGCCAGCAGCGTAGTCCAACTAGCGGGGGGCCATGAGCAGTTCTTC.

Ten or more counts support this clonotype. An end of the junction differs from the germline gene, which may be a read error. CDR3 amino acids: CASSVSPNTEAFF. The CDR3 region has the DNA TGTGCCAGCAGTGTATCCCCGAACACTGAAGCTTTCTTT. The J gene is TRBJ1-1, the V gene TRBV10-1; D gene ambiguous. Germline CDR1 reads WNHNN; CDR2 reads SYGVQD (reference sequence). The CDR3 is 13 amino acids.